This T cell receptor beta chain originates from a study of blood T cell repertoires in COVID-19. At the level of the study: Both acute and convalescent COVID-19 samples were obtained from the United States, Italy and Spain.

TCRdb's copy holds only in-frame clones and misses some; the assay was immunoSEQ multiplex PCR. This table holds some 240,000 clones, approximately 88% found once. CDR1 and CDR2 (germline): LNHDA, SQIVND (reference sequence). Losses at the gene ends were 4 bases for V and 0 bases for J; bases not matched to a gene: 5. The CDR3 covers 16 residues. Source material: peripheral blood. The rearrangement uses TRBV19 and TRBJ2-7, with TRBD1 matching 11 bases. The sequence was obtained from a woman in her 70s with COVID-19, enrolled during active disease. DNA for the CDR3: TGTGCCAGTAGTACAACCGGGACAGGGGGCTCCTACGAGCAGTACTTC. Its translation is CASSTTGTGGSYEQYF.